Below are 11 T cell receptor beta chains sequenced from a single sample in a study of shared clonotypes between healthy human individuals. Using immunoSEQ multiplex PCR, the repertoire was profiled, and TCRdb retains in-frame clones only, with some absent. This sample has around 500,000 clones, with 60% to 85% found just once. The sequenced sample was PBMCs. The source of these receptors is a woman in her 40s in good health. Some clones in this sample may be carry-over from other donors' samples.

CDR3 coding DNA: TGTGCCACACGAAGGGGTTCGGGCGAGCAGTACTTC. It translates to CATRRGSGEQYF. The chain couples TRBV28 to TRBJ2-7; maybe TRBD1 (5 bases). There are 12 residues in the CDR3. Per germline, CDR1 MDHEN and CDR2 SYDVKM. Trimming took off 10 bases at V and 6 bases at J, with 16 bases between the two ends.

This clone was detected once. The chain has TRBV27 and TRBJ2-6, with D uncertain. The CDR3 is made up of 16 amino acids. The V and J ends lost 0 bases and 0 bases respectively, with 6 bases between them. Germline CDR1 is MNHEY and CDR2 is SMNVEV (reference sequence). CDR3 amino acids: CASSLSQTSGANVLTF. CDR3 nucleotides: TGTGCCAGCAGTTTATCCCAGACCTCTGGGGCCAACGTCCTGACTTTC.

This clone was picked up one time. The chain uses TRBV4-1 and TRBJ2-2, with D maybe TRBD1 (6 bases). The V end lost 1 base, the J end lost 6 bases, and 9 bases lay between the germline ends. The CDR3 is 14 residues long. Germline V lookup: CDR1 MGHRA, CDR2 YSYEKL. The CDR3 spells CASSQARGSGELFF. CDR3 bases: TGCGCCAGCAGCCAAGCCAGGGGCTCCGGGGAGCTGTTTTTT.

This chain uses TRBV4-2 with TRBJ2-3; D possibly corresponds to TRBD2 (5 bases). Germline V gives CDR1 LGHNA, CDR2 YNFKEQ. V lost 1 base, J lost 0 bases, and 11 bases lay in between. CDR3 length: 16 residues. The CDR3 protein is CASSQGLAYSTDTQYF. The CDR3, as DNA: TGTGCCAGCAGCCAAGGGCTAGCTTATAGCACAGATACGCAGTATTTT.

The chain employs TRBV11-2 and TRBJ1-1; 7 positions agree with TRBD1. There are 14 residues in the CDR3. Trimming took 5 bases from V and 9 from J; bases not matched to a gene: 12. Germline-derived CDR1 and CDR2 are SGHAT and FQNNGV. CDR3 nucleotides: TGTGCCAGCAGCGTCCGCCCCGGGACAGAAAAAGCTTTCTTT. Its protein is CASSVRPGTEKAFF.

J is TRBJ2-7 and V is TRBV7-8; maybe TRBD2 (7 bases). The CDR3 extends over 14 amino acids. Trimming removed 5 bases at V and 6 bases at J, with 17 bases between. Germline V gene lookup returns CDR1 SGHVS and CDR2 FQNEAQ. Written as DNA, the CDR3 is TGTGCCAGCAGCCATAGGGGGGAGGGCCGCGAGCAGTACTTC. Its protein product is CASSHRGEGREQYF.

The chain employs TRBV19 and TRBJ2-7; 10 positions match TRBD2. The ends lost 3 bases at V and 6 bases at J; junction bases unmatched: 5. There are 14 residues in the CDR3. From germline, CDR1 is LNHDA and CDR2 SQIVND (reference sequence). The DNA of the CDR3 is TGTGCCAGTAGTATCATAGCGGGAGGAGGCGAGCAGTACTTC. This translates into CASSIIAGGGEQYF.

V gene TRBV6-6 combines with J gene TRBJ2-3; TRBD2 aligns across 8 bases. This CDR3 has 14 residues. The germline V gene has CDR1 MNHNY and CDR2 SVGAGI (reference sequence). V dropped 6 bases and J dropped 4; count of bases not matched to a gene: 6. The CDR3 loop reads CASSPAGVPDTQYF. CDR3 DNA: TGTGCCAGCAGCCCAGCGGGAGTCCCAGATACGCAGTATTTT.

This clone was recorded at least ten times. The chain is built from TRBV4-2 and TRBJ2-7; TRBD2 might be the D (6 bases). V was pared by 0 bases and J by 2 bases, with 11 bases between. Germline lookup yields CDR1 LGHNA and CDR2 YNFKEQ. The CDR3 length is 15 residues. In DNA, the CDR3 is TGTGCCAGCAGCCAAGATGAACAGCGGGCCTACGAGCAGTACTTC. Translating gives CASSQDEQRAYEQYF.

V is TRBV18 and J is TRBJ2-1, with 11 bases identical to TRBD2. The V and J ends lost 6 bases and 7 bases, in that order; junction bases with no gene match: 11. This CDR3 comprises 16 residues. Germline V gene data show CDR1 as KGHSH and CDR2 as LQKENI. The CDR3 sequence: CASSLSSGRALNEQFF. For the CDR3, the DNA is TGTGCCAGCTCTCTAAGTAGCGGGAGGGCCTTAAATGAGCAGTTCTTC.

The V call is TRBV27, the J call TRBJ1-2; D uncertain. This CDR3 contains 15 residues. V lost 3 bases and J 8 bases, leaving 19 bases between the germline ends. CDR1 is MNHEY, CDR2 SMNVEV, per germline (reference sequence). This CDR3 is CASSFKAGVLWGYTF. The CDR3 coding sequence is TGTGCCAGCAGTTTTAAGGCAGGTGTTTTATGGGGCTACACCTTC.